The 29 T cell receptor beta chains listed next were all sequenced from one sample in a study of blood T cell repertoires in COVID-19 (dated by TCRdb to the early 2020s). Libraries were built with the immunoSEQ multiplex PCR assay. The table was pulled from immuneACCESS by TCRdb, which kept in-frame rearrangements only. Such tables lose some clones; where checked, under half of the loss comes from unresolved V genes, and the rest has no known cause. A total of 150,000 to 200,000 clones appear in this sample, about nine tenths of them only once. The ten top clones hold 9% of the sample. What was sequenced was PBMCs or T cells enriched from blood (not recorded which). These receptors came from a woman between 18 and 29 years old who had recovered from COVID-19.

The CDR3 bases are TGTGCCAGTAGGAACACAGGGAACTCCTACGAGCAGTACTTC. Translated, it gives CASRNTGNSYEQYF. The V and J genes are TRBV19 and TRBJ2-7, with D perhaps TRBD1 (6 bases). The CDR3 covers 14 residues. The V end was cut by 6 bases, the J end by 0 bases, with 12 bases between. Germline V gives CDR1 LNHDA, CDR2 SQIVND (reference sequence).

The chain uses TRBV6-1 and TRBJ1-6, with D maybe TRBD1 (5 bases). The germline gives CDR1 MNHNS, CDR2 SASEGT. V lost 2 bases and J 9 bases, leaving 23 bases between the germline ends. This CDR3 spans 18 amino acids. CDR3 protein: CASSELWVGRSVSSPLHF. For the CDR3, the DNA is TGTGCCAGCAGTGAACTGTGGGTGGGGCGATCAGTTAGTTCACCCCTCCACTTT.

This chain connects TRBV10-3 to TRBJ2-3; a possible D gene is TRBD2 (5 bases). This CDR3 is 14 amino acids long. Per germline, CDR1 ENHRY and CDR2 SYGVKD. V lost 3 bases to trimming and J lost 5 bases, with 12 bases between them. The CDR3 is CAISDGLARDTQYF. CDR3 coding DNA: TGTGCCATCAGTGATGGGCTAGCTAGAGATACGCAGTATTTT.

The chain carries TRBV28 and TRBJ1-5; the match to TRBD1 covers 10 bases. CDR3 length: 17 residues. Per germline, CDR1 MDHEN and CDR2 SYDVKM. V lost 6 bases and J lost 1; bases outside the gene matches: 9. This CDR3 reads CASRNLGTGESNQPQHF. DNA of the CDR3: TGTGCCAGCAGAAACTTAGGGACAGGGGAGAGCAATCAGCCCCAGCATTTT.

This clone is a singleton in its sample. The chain joins TRBV5-5 to TRBJ2-1; D gene uncertain. CDR3 length equals 13 residues. Germline V gives CDR1 SGHKS, CDR2 YYEKEE (reference sequence). V was cut by 4 bases and J by 5 bases, with 10 bases left in between. The CDR3 loop reads CASSPIVDNEQFF. In DNA form, the CDR3 reads TGTGCCAGCAGCCCCATAGTTGACAATGAGCAGTTCTTC.

CDR3 nucleotide sequence: TGTGCCAGCAGCTTAGTAGCGGGGCTAAGCACAGATACGCAGTATTTT. Translation gives CASSLVAGLSTDTQYF. The rearrangement links TRBV7-8 to TRBJ2-3; TRBD2 matches at 8 bases. The length of the CDR3 is 16 residues. Trimming removed 1 base from V and 0 bases from J; junction bases left unmatched: 3. Germline V gene lookup returns CDR1 SGHVS and CDR2 FQNEAQ. Looking up the rest from reference TRBV7-8 and TRBJ2-3 gives the full variable domain: GAGVSQSPRYKVAKRGQDVALRCDPISGHVSLFWYQQALGQGPEFLTYFQNEAQLDKSGLPSDRFFAERPEGSVSTLKIQRTQQEDSAVYLCASSLVAGLSTDTQYFGPGTRLTVL.

This chain uses TRBV6-5 with TRBJ2-5, with TRBD2 matching 8 bases. Trimming at V came to 4 bases and at J to 5 bases, leaving 9 bases not matched to a gene. CDR1 and CDR2 from the germline V gene are MNHEY and SVGAGI. The CDR3 length is 15 residues. In DNA, the CDR3 is TGTGCCAGCAGTTCCCCGGGAGGGGGTGAGGAGACCCAGTACTTC. Protein sequence: CASSSPGGGEETQYF.

The chain links TRBV29-1 to TRBJ2-7; 7 positions agree with TRBD1. V lost 4 bases, J lost 0 bases, and 6 bases stayed unmatched. The CDR3 is 14 residues long. CDR1 is SQVTM, CDR2 ANQGSEA, per germline. CDR3 bases: TGCAGCGTTGCCTTAACAGGGGACTCCTACGAGCAGTACTTC. The encoded protein is CSVALTGDSYEQYF.

The chain links TRBV28 to TRBJ2-7, with 7 bases identical to TRBD2. The CDR3 length is 16 residues. The J segment lost 0 bases and the V segment lost 9 bases, leaving 14 bases of the junction unmatched. The V gene's germline CDR1 is MDHEN and CDR2 SYDVKM. CDR3 coding DNA: TGTGCCAGTAAATCGTCAACGGCGGGGGACTCCTACGAGCAGTACTTC. As protein: CASKSSTAGDSYEQYF.

This chain links TRBV7-2 with TRBJ2-1, with a tentative D call TRBD1 (6 bases). The germline V gene has CDR1 SGHTA and CDR2 FQGNSA. V lost 4 bases, J lost 4 bases, and 17 bases lay in between. CDR3 length: 16 residues. CDR3: CASSSTNRDPYNEQFF. The CDR3 nucleotides read TGTGCCAGCAGCTCCACTAACAGGGATCCGTACAATGAGCAGTTCTTC.

The rearrangement links TRBV27 to TRBJ2-4; TRBD1 matches at 10 bases. The V segment lost 4 bases and the J segment 2 bases; nucleotides outside the gene matches: 5. There are 16 residues in the CDR3. Germline V CDR1 and CDR2: MNHEY, SMNVEV (reference sequence). The DNA of the CDR3 is TGTGCCAGCAGTTCGGACAGGGGGGGGACCAAAAACATTCAGTACTTC. As protein: CASSSDRGGTKNIQYF.

This clone appeared a single time. The chain combines TRBV11-1 with TRBJ2-2, with 8 bases matching TRBD2. Trimming took 2 bases from V and 7 from J; bases not matched to a gene: 9. The CDR3 is made up of 16 amino acids. CDR1 is SGHAT and CDR2 is FQDESV in the germline V gene (reference sequence). CDR3 DNA sequence: TGTGCCAGCAGCTTATTCGGGAGGGAAACGATCGGGGAGCTGTTTTTT. The encoded protein is CASSLFGRETIGELFF.

The chain uses TRBV7-2 and TRBJ2-3, with 7 bases aligning to TRBD2. The V segment lost 2 bases and the J segment 5 bases; nucleotides outside the gene matches: 4. Germline V lookup: CDR1 SGHTA, CDR2 FQGNSA. The CDR3 consists of 14 residues. The CDR3 nucleotides read TGTGCCAGCAGCTTATCCAGCGGGGTAGATACGCAGTATTTT. Encoded protein: CASSLSSGVDTQYF.

The chain is built from TRBV28 and TRBJ1-5, with 9 bases that match TRBD1. Looked up from germline, CDR1 is MDHEN and CDR2 is SYDVKM. CDR3 length: 17 amino acids. V lost 4 bases, J lost 4 bases, and 11 bases stayed unmatched. CDR3 residues: CASSSAKQGARNQPQHF. The CDR3, as DNA: TGTGCCAGCAGTTCAGCAAAACAGGGGGCGCGTAATCAGCCCCAGCATTTT.

CDR3 protein: CASSPLGGTGELFF. In nucleotides, the CDR3 is TGTGCCAGCAGCCCCCTCGGGGGGACCGGGGAGCTGTTTTTT. This sequence joins TRBV7-2 and TRBJ2-2, with 7 bases that match TRBD2. The junction had 5 bases not matched to a gene; V was cut back by 5 bases and J by 5 bases. CDR1 and CDR2 (germline): SGHTA, FQGNSA. This CDR3 has 14 amino acids.

To note about this clone: Relative to the germline gene, one junction end is altered; a read error may explain this. The rearrangement joins TRBV7-7 to TRBJ1-6, with D tentatively TRBD1 (5 bases). The CDR3 is made up of 18 amino acids. In germline, CDR1 is SSHAT, CDR2 FNYEAQ (reference sequence). In DNA form, the CDR3 reads TGTGCTAGCAGCTGGGGAATTAGGGGCATCACCTATAATTCACCCCTCCACTTT. Protein product: CASSWGIRGITYNSPLHF. The full variable domain, with the rest looked up from reference TRBV7-7 and TRBJ1-6, is GAGVSQSPRYKVTKRGQDVTLRCDPISSHATLYWYQQALGQGPEFLTYFNYEAQPDKSGLPSDRFSAERPEGSISTLTIQRTEQRDSAMYRCASSWGIRGITYNSPLHFGNGTRLTVT.

J is TRBJ2-7 and V is TRBV7-8; TRBD1 matches at 12 bases. V lost 2 bases to trimming and J lost 7 bases; unmatched junction nucleotides: 9. The V gene's germline CDR1 is SGHVS and CDR2 FQNEAQ. This CDR3 contains 16 residues. The CDR3 coding sequence is TGTGCCAGCAGCTTACTGGGGGGACAGGGGGCGCGGGAGCAGTACTTC. Its translation: CASSLLGGQGAREQYF.

V is TRBV18 and J is TRBJ2-3; D is perhaps TRBD1 (5 bases). Trimming shortened V by 0 bases and J by 2 bases, and 15 bases separated the two germline ends. Germline V gene lookup returns CDR1 KGHSH and CDR2 LQKENI. This CDR3 contains 17 residues. The CDR3 bases are TGTGCCAGCTCACCACCAGGGCGGCAGGGAACCACAGATACGCAGTATTTT. Translation: CASSPPGRQGTTDTQYF.

The rearrangement uses TRBV28 and TRBJ2-7; TRBD1 aligns across 12 bases. The V gene end was trimmed by 7 bases and the J gene end by 4 bases; junction bases not matched to a gene: 11. In germline, CDR1 is MDHEN, CDR2 SYDVKM. The length of the CDR3 is 16 residues. CDR3 nucleotides: TGTGCCAGCAAGCCTGGGGGGACAGGGGGCAGGTACGAGCAGTACTTC. It translates to CASKPGGTGGRYEQYF.

The CDR3 reads CASSQDEDTYGYTF. The CDR3 nucleotides read TGTGCCAGCAGCCAAGATGAGGATACCTATGGCTACACCTTC. The chain uses TRBV3-1 (or the pseudogene TRBV3-2) and TRBJ1-2; D gene unclear. The CDR3 consists of 14 residues. V was pared by 0 bases and J by 4 bases, with 9 bases between. Looked up from germline, CDR1 is LGHDT and CDR2 is YNNKEL (reference sequence).

The rearrangement links TRBV7-9 to TRBJ1-3; no clear D gene. V gave up 3 bases and J gave up 0 bases, with 12 bases separating them. This CDR3 has 16 amino acids. The germline gives CDR1 SEHNR, CDR2 FQNEAQ (reference sequence). This CDR3 reads CASSLNPRSSGNTIYF. The CDR3, as DNA: TGTGCCAGCAGCTTGAACCCCAGATCCTCTGGAAACACCATATATTTT.

The rearrangement joins TRBV9 to TRBJ2-7; 10 bases are shared with TRBD2. Trimming took 2 bases from V and 2 from J; bases not matched to a gene: 10. This CDR3 is built from 17 residues. Per germline, CDR1 SGDLS and CDR2 YYNGEE. CDR3 residues: CASSVGGSGGSTYEQYF. CDR3 coding DNA: TGTGCCAGCAGCGTCGGGGGTAGCGGGGGGTCCACCTACGAGCAGTACTTC.

V gene TRBV4-1 combines with J gene TRBJ2-1, with 8 nucleotides matching TRBD2. The germline CDR1 and CDR2 sequences are MGHRA and YSYEKL. Unmatched junction bases numbered 11, after V lost 7 bases and J lost 0 bases. This CDR3 is 17 amino acids long. CDR3 bases: TGCGCCAGCACTCATGCAGCGGGGGCTGACTCCTACAATGAGCAGTTCTTC. Its translation is CASTHAAGADSYNEQFF.

The V and J genes are TRBV7-2 and TRBJ2-3, with 7 bases aligning to TRBD2. Germline values: CDR1 SGHTA, CDR2 FQGNSA. After removal of 8 bases from V and 5 bases from J, the junction contained 10 bases not matched to a gene. The CDR3 loop spans 14 amino acids. Here the CDR3 DNA reads TGTGCCAGCCGGGGCAGCGGGATGATAGATACGCAGTATTTT. This encodes CASRGSGMIDTQYF.

The chain uses TRBV18 and TRBJ1-6, with D hard to call. The germline V and J ends were trimmed by 6 bases and 0 bases, with 12 bases remaining between them. The CDR3 has 16 amino acids. Germline V lookup: CDR1 KGHSH, CDR2 LQKENI. The DNA of the CDR3 is TGTGCCAGCTCCGGTTTGATGAGCTCCTATAATTCACCCCTCCACTTT. Translation gives CASSGLMSSYNSPLHF.

V and J are TRBV7-8 and TRBJ2-3, with 9 nucleotides matching TRBD2. The CDR3 spans 17 residues. Unmatched junction bases numbered 9, after V lost 5 bases and J lost 0 bases. In germline, CDR1 is SGHVS, CDR2 FQNEAQ. CDR3: CASSAGGRGGSTDTQYF. In DNA form, the CDR3 reads TGTGCCAGCAGCGCAGGCGGGCGGGGGGGAAGCACAGATACGCAGTATTTT.

The chain links TRBV7-8 to TRBJ2-7, with 8 bases that match TRBD1. Germline CDR1 is SGHVS and CDR2 is FQNEAQ. The junction had 16 bases not matched to a gene; V was cut back by 5 bases and J by 4 bases. The CDR3 runs to 17 residues. Here the CDR3 DNA reads TGTGCCAGCAGCGATCTAGGACAGGGACCCCCTCCTTACGAGCAGTACTTC. Its protein product is CASSDLGQGPPPYEQYF.

The table lists this clone with a count of one. The chain links TRBV7-9 to TRBJ2-7, with 7 bases matching TRBD1. The germline CDR1 and CDR2 sequences are SEHNR and FQNEAQ (reference sequence). CDR3 length: 14 residues. The J segment lost 6 bases and the V segment lost 5 bases, leaving 10 bases of the junction unmatched. CDR3 loop: CASSQDRDRGEQYF. Here the CDR3 DNA reads TGTGCCAGCAGCCAAGACCGGGACAGAGGCGAGCAGTACTTC.

This chain connects TRBV6-5 to TRBJ2-5; 12 positions match TRBD2. Germline V gene lookup returns CDR1 MNHEY and CDR2 SVGAGI. V lost 5 bases, J lost 7 bases, and 5 bases stayed unmatched. CDR3 size: 14 residues. This CDR3 reads CASSMTSGGMTQYF. CDR3 DNA: TGTGCCAGCAGTATGACTAGCGGGGGAATGACCCAGTACTTC.